The TCR beta chain under discussion was sequenced for a study of blood T cell repertoires in COVID-19. Background on the study: T cells, B-cell-depleted T cells, or PBMCs provided the cDNA or gDNA that served as material.

Between the trimmed V and J ends, which lost 7 bases and 5 bases, there was a span of 17 bases. The CDR3 sequence is 13 residues long. Germline loops: CDR1 GTSNPN, CDR2 SVGIG (reference sequence). In the authors' methods: Estimation of nucleated cell counts was performed using reference gene primer amplification. Some clones are missing from TCRdb's copy, which holds only in-frame ones; the method was immunoSEQ multiplex PCR. V and J calls and clone size are those listed in that table; D and trimming were worked out from the DNA. The sample includes fewer than 250,000 clones, approximately 81% seen only once; the top ten take roughly 10%.

The sequencing input was peripheral blood. The source of this sequence is a woman over 75 with acute or convalescent COVID-19. The chain links TRBV30 to TRBJ1-1; maybe TRBD1 (5 bases). CDR3 bases: TGTGCCTCTACTTGGGGGGAAGGGACTGAAGCTTTCTTT. Translated: CASTWGEGTEAFF. Complete variable domain (other parts from reference TRBV30 and TRBJ1-1): SQTIHQWPATLVQPVGSPLSLECTVEGTSNPNLYWYRQAAGRGLQLLFYSVGIGQISSEVPQNLSASRPQDRQFILSSKKLLLSDSGFYLCASTWGEGTEAFFGQGTRLTVV.